This T cell receptor (beta chain) was recovered during a study of T-cell memory formation after mild COVID-19 (dated by TCRdb to the early 2020s). For context, the study as a whole: TCR sequence clusters from the two donors were found to be largely donor specific. The cohort was made up of two young adult volunteers, one female and one male, who were previously healthy. In two donors, T-cell clones that expanded and contracted after mild COVID-19 were tracked by sequencing TCRalpha and TCRbeta repertoires over time. Paper-wide results and their limitations: Some responding clones were detected in pre-infection memory, suggesting pre-existing cross-reactive memory T cells joined the SARS-CoV-2 response. SARS-CoV-2 specificity was not confirmed for the second-wave clones peaking on day 37. Only a couple of mild cases were covered in the study, and larger cohorts including severe cases with pre-infection samples were considered necessary. Balanced CD4/CD8 phenotypes were observed for clones contracting from day 15 to 85, whereas a bias towards CD4+ was observed for a second wave of clones expanding from day 15 to 37. Contracting CD4+ clones were located mainly in the CM and EM memory subsets, whereas CD8+ clones were found to be enriched in EMRA.

On this clonotype itself: No cognate antigen has been identified for it. Base qualities are not at hand, and no much larger clone is one base apart.

Measured from the cysteine to the phenylalanine, the CDR3 is 12 residues long. This entry keeps only the CDR3 DNA: 36 bases, framed from base 1. As encoded in the germline V gene (reference sequence), CDR1 is DFQATT while CDR2 is SNEGSKA. The junction carries 13 bases between V and J, which are trimmed by 3 bases and 8 bases respectively. Ficoll-Paque density gradient centrifugation was used to isolate PBMCs. Sequencing instrument: Illumina NovaSeq 6000. Using 5'RACE with constant-segment primers, TCRalpha and TCRbeta cDNA libraries were constructed, with sample barcodes and unique molecular identifiers added in the process. Trizol reagent was used to extract RNA from every sample. Library amplification was performed in two PCR steps, and a second sample barcode and Illumina TruSeq adapters were introduced in the second step. The libraries were sequenced on an Illumina NovaSeq using 2 x 150 bp paired-end reads. The authors processed their data as follows. The reads were demultiplexed and collapsed into UMI-guided consensus sequences using migec v1.2.7. Using mixcr v2.1.11, the UMI consensuses were aligned to TRA and TRB V and J templates and assembled into clonotypes. Expanded or contracted clonotypes were those called significant by both edgeR and NoisET, with noise models trained on biological replicates. edgeR calls used a false discovery rate-adjusted p below 0.01 and a log2 fold-change threshold of 1. As an exploratory analysis of dynamics, max-normalized trajectories of the 1000 most abundant clonotypes were examined by PCA with hierarchical clustering. Separately sequenced CD4+ and CD8+ repertoires were used to assign a CD4 or CD8 phenotype to each responding clone. In TCRdb, the public reads were trimmed at Q25 with fastp and aligned with MiXCR, with productive beta chains retained. Merged by CDR3 protein, the rows form single entries marked with the most common genes and DNA. The V and J calls here are based on TCRdb, not the publication. The sample contains 550,000 to 600,000 distinct CDR3 sequences, less than 25% of them found a single time. The ten largest clones add up to about 8.7% of the sample.

This TCR was recovered from an adult woman who had mild COVID-19 (a few samples of this study predate the infection). The sample titles of this study are shuffled in the database, so cell type and time point are left out; the donor was told from shared clones. The sample was PBMCs or a T cell subset sorted from them (not recorded which). The V and J segments used are TRBV20-1 and TRBJ1-2; the D gene is unclear. The sequenced DNA is TGCAGTGCTAGGAGGTTTGACTCCGGCTACACCTTC. This sequence encodes CSARRFDSGYTF.